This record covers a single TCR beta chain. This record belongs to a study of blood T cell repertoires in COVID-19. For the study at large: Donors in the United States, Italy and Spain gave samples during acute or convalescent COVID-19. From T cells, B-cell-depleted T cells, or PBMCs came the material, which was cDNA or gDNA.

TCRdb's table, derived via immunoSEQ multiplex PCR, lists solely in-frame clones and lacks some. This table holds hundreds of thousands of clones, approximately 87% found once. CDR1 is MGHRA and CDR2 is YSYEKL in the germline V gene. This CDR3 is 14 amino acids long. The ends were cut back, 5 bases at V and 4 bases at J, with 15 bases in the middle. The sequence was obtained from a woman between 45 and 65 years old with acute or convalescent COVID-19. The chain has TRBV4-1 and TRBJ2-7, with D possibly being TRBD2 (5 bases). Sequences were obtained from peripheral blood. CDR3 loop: CASSELAEAYEQYF. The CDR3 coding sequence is TGCGCCAGCAGCGAGCTGGCGGAGGCTTACGAGCAGTACTTC.